This TCR beta chain was captured by sequencing in a study of beta chain features in type 1 diabetes. Study-wide points: People with Type 1 diabetes carried modestly yet significantly shorter TCRB CDR3s in all four CD4+ subsets.

Turning to this clone: The antigen is not known.

Every isolated RNA sample was fully reverse transcribed, so sequencing captured expressed TCRB transcripts. Method: immunoSEQ multiplex PCR; TCRdb's copy keeps in-frame clones and lacks some. The repertoire holds 35,000 to 50,000 clones, with approximately 53% as singletons. Trimming took 1 base from V and 5 from J; bases not matched to a gene: 12. The CDR3 extends over 17 amino acids. In germline, CDR1 is SGHVS, CDR2 FQNEAQ. The TCR originated in a woman between 25 and 40 years old in good health. The specimen was stem cell memory CD4+ T cells from blood. The genes are TRBV7-8 and TRBJ2-3, with 7 bases lining up with TRBD2. CDR3 bases: TGTGCCAGCAGCTTAGTGGTCGGGGGAGGGCCGAGAGATACGCAGTATTTT. Translation: CASSLVVGGGPRDTQYF.